These 19 T cell receptor beta chains share one sample of origin, sequenced in a study of PD-L1 blockade in urothelial cancer. Some clones are missing from TCRdb's copy, which holds only in-frame ones; the method was immunoSEQ multiplex PCR. Of 50,000 to 55,000 clones listed, 70% to 90% are singletons. Time point reported: peripheral blood 6 weeks after treatment start. The sample consisted of PBMCs, taken around atezolizumab (anti-PD-L1) treatment. These receptors were collected from a man aged 55-75 years with urothelial cancer.

CDR3 sequence: CASSAYPAGELFF. The CDR3 DNA is TGTGCCAGCAGCGCCTACCCCGCCGGGGAGCTGTTTTTT. The genes are TRBV9 and TRBJ2-2; D uncertain. This CDR3 has 13 residues. Deletions cut 3 bases from V and 6 bases from J, with 9 bases between. CDR1 is SGDLS and CDR2 is YYNGEE in the germline V gene.

The V call is TRBV7-9, the J call TRBJ1-6; weak D call: TRBD1 (6 bases). The CDR3 is made up of 14 amino acids. Germline V gene sequence: CDR1 SEHNR, CDR2 FQNEAQ (reference sequence). The V end lost 5 bases, the J end lost 7 bases, and 12 bases lay between the germline ends. The CDR3 region is CASSPDRQNSPLHF. CDR3 sequence (DNA): TGTGCCAGCAGCCCTGACAGGCAAAATTCACCCCTCCACTTT.

The genes are TRBV5-1 and TRBJ2-7; 7 nucleotides line up with TRBD2. Germline CDR1 is SGHRS and CDR2 is YFSETQ. V lost 4 bases and J lost 6; bases outside the gene matches: 10. This CDR3 has 14 amino acids. The CDR3 loop reads CASSPRGSGGEQYF. CDR3 sequence (DNA): TGCGCCAGCAGCCCCCGTGGATCGGGGGGCGAGCAGTACTTC.

The rearrangement joins TRBV28 to TRBJ1-1, with D unclear. V was cut by 6 bases and J by 4 bases, with 15 bases left in between. In germline, CDR1 is MDHEN, CDR2 SYDVKM. This CDR3 region has 14 residues. In DNA, the CDR3 is TGTGCCAGCAGAATAGCATTGAGTGTCACTGAAGCTTTCTTT. Its translation is CASRIALSVTEAFF.

The chain employs TRBV30 and TRBJ2-6; the D gene is possibly TRBD2 (7 bases). The V end lost 5 bases, the J end lost 2 bases, and 22 bases lay between the germline ends. The CDR3 runs to 18 residues. Germline V lookup: CDR1 GTSNPN, CDR2 SVGIG (reference sequence). The CDR3 region is CAWGRGRGIRPGANVLTF. For the CDR3, the DNA is TGTGCCTGGGGGAGGGGTAGGGGGATAAGACCTGGGGCCAACGTCCTGACTTTC.

This chain links TRBV18 with TRBJ2-1, with D perhaps TRBD2 (5 bases). This CDR3 has 13 amino acids. Per the germline V gene, CDR1 is KGHSH and CDR2 is LQKENI. Deletions cut 6 bases from V and 6 bases from J, with 12 bases between. The chain's CDR3 is CASSGASSNEQFF. The CDR3, as DNA: TGTGCCAGCTCCGGAGCTAGCAGCAATGAGCAGTTCTTC.

V usage is TRBV15 and J usage is TRBJ2-5; TRBD2 might be the D (6 bases). This CDR3 region has 13 residues. V was trimmed by 5 bases and J by 5 bases, leaving 12 bases between them. Germline-derived CDR1 and CDR2 are LNHNV and YYDKDF (reference sequence). CDR3 residues: CATSRGSEETQYF. CDR3 bases: TGTGCCACCAGCCGGGGGTCGGAGGAGACCCAGTACTTC.

The V call is TRBV19, the J call TRBJ1-5, with TRBD1 matching over 11 bases. The trim removed 6 bases at V and 6 bases at J, leaving 4 bases unmatched. Germline V gives CDR1 LNHDA, CDR2 SQIVND (reference sequence). The length of the CDR3 is 14 residues. The CDR3 sequence is CASRGTGGGQPQHF. In DNA form, the CDR3 reads TGTGCCAGTAGGGGGACAGGGGGGGGTCAGCCCCAGCATTTT.

The rearrangement uses TRBV11-2 and TRBJ1-4; no firm D call. V lost 5 bases to trimming and J lost 7 bases, with 17 bases between them. Germline V CDR1 and CDR2: SGHAT, FQNNGV. This CDR3 comprises 15 residues. CDR3 sequence reads: CASSHFERVGEKLFF. In DNA, the CDR3 is TGTGCCAGCAGCCATTTTGAGCGGGTGGGTGAAAAACTGTTTTTT.

This clone is a singleton in its sample. DNA of the CDR3: TGTGCCAGTAGGAGTATGAAGGGAGGAAGCAATCAGCCCCAGCATTTT. This translates into CASRSMKGGSNQPQHF. The chain employs TRBV19 and TRBJ1-5; D is unclear. This CDR3 spans 16 amino acids. Trimming removed 6 bases from V and 1 base from J, with 16 bases in between. Germline-derived CDR1 and CDR2 are LNHDA and SQIVND (reference sequence).

The chain uses TRBV6-5 and TRBJ1-1, with a weak D call TRBD1 (6 bases). Germline CDR1 reads MNHEY; CDR2 reads SVGAGI. V lost 0 bases and J lost 4, with 12 bases in between. The CDR3 spans 15 residues. CDR3 nucleotide sequence: TGTGCCAGCAGTTACTCCGTACTGACAGGCACTGAAGCTTTCTTT. As protein: CASSYSVLTGTEAFF.

The rearrangement uses TRBV28 and TRBJ2-3, with 14 nucleotides matching TRBD2. This CDR3 is 16 amino acids long. J was trimmed by 4 bases and V by 6 bases; bases with no gene match: 6. Germline CDR1 and CDR2: MDHEN and SYDVKM. CDR3: CASRHRTSGRSDTQYF. CDR3 coding DNA: TGTGCCAGCAGACACCGGACTAGCGGGAGGTCAGATACGCAGTATTTT.

This clone was seen only a few times. The rearrangement joins TRBV28 to TRBJ1-2, with a weak D call TRBD1 (5 bases). The CDR3 length is 15 residues. The V end was cut by 3 bases, the J end by 2 bases, with 13 bases between. Germline CDR1 and CDR2: MDHEN and SYDVKM. Here the CDR3 DNA reads TGTGCCAGCAGTTTTATTTCAGGGAGGAACTATGGCTACACCTTC. Protein: CASSFISGRNYGYTF.

V usage is TRBV18 and J usage is TRBJ2-1, with 7 bases aligning to TRBD1. Germline CDR1 and CDR2: KGHSH and LQKENI. Trimming removed 4 bases from V and 10 bases from J; junction bases left unmatched: 7. This CDR3 is built from 13 residues. CDR3 amino acids: CASSLLQGNEQFF. CDR3 DNA sequence: TGTGCCAGCTCACTCTTACAGGGGAACGAGCAGTTCTTC. Full variable domain (missing parts from reference TRBV18 and TRBJ2-1): NAGVMQNPRHLVRRRGQEARLRCSPMKGHSHVYWYRQLPEEGLKFMVYLQKENIIDESGMPKERFSAEFPKEGPSILRIQQVVRGDSAAYFCASSLLQGNEQFFGPGTRLTVL.

The V and J genes are TRBV7-9 and TRBJ2-7; perhaps TRBD2 as D (5 bases). Germline CDR1 and CDR2: SEHNR and FQNEAQ (reference sequence). This CDR3 is 14 amino acids long. The CDR3 bases are TGTGCGACCGACGGACTCCGAGGCACCTACGAGCAGTACTTC. Its translation is CATDGLRGTYEQYF.

The rearrangement uses TRBV4-1 and TRBJ2-5, with D possibly TRBD2 on 5 matching bases. This CDR3 contains 14 residues. V lost 1 base to trimming and J lost 9 bases, with 15 bases between them. Germline CDR1 reads MGHRA; CDR2 reads YSYEKL. The CDR3 loop is CASSQVPGGIPQYF. In nucleotides, the CDR3 is TGCGCCAGCAGCCAAGTTCCTGGAGGAATACCCCAGTACTTC.

The chain carries TRBV28 and TRBJ1-2; 9 positions agree with TRBD1. With 5 bases clipped from V and 5 bases from J, the junction kept 0 bases outside the gene matches. Germline V lookup: CDR1 MDHEN, CDR2 SYDVKM. The CDR3 loop spans 12 amino acids. The chain's CDR3 is CASSDRGYGYTF. The CDR3 DNA sequence: TGTGCCAGCAGTGACAGGGGGTATGGCTACACCTTC.

The chain recombines TRBV7-9 with TRBJ2-5; perhaps TRBD1 as D (5 bases). V gave up 5 bases and J gave up 2 bases, with 12 bases separating them. The CDR3 is 14 amino acids. Germline V CDR1 and CDR2: SEHNR, FQNEAQ (reference sequence). The CDR3: CASSEQEIQETQYF. CDR3 DNA sequence: TGTGCCAGCAGCGAACAGGAAATACAAGAGACCCAGTACTTC.

The CDR3 DNA reads as TGTGCCAGTAGTAACCCGGGGGAGAGCACAGATACGCAGTATTTT. Translating it yields CASSNPGESTDTQYF. The chain carries TRBV19 and TRBJ2-3, with a tentative D call TRBD2 (6 bases). V shed 4 bases and J shed 0 bases, with 11 bases lying between them. The CDR3 is made up of 15 amino acids. Germline lookup yields CDR1 LNHDA and CDR2 SQIVND (reference sequence).